This T cell receptor beta chain emerged from a study of breast tumors, draining lymph nodes, adjacent tissues. Per germline, CDR1 LGHDT and CDR2 YNNKEL (reference sequence). Trimming stripped 4 bases from V and 0 bases from J, with 10 bases between. CDR3 length: 15 residues. General observations from the study: Data fit most tumor T cells coming from lymph node, expanding in tumor. Luminal-like breast cancer showed significantly greater tumor-nontumor repertoire similarity than basal-like breast cancer did. Data only fit, rather than demonstrated, lymph node origin of most tumor T cells.

TCRdb analysed the multiplex PCR reads with MiXCR anew, one entry per CDR3 protein. The top ten hold roughly 4.3% of the sample, which has 150,000 to 200,000 distinct CDR3 sequences, approximately 33% seen once. This clonotype was seen more than once but under ten times. The antigen remains unidentified. Axillary draining lymph nodes of breast cancer patients supplied the node samples. This TCR was sampled from a female donor with breast cancer. Some clones in this sample may be carry-over from other donors' samples. Material for sequencing was axillary lymph node tissue. The chain uses TRBV3-1 and TRBJ2-4; perhaps TRBD1 as D (6 bases). The CDR3: CASSPVQGAKNIQYF. CDR3 DNA: TGTGCCAGCAGCCCAGTACAGGGAGCCAAAAACATTCAGTACTTC. The whole variable domain, filled in from reference TRBV3-1 and TRBJ2-4, reads DTAVSQTPKYLVTQMGNDKSIKCEQNLGHDTMYWYKQDSKKFLKIMFSYNNKELIINETVPNRFSPKSPDKAHLNLHINSLELGDSAVYFCASSPVQGAKNIQYFGAGTRLSVL.